Here is one T cell receptor beta chain with its context. No antigen is known for it. This sample is drawn from a study of beta chain features in type 1 diabetes. Study observations and caveats: Among all four CD4+ subsets, Type 1 diabetes patients had TCRB CDR3s that were moderately but significantly shorter.

Reverse transcribing all isolated RNA meant expressed TCRB transcripts were sequenced. Naive, central memory and regulatory T cell samples yielded about 4 million reads on average. Data came from immunoSEQ multiplex PCR; TCRdb stores just in-frame clones and leaves some out. Counted here are 120,000 to 150,000 clones, around an eighth occurring once; the ten biggest clones make up around 1.2%. Germline V gives CDR1 SGHTA, CDR2 FQGTGA. This CDR3 has 15 residues. The V end was cut by 6 bases, the J end by 2 bases, with 16 bases between. CD4+ naive, central memory, regulatory and stem cell-like memory subsets were isolated by sorting on CD45RO/CCR7/CD25/CD127/CD95/CD27. Purity (above 95%) was reached by all sorted populations.

The receptor was isolated from a man younger than 35 with type 1 diabetes. Material for sequencing was central memory CD4+ T cells from blood. The chain employs TRBV7-3 and TRBJ1-2; TRBD1 is a possible D gene (6 bases). The CDR3 sequence: CASRYPGDRNYGYTF. As DNA, the CDR3 is TGTGCCAGCAGGTACCCAGGGGATCGAAACTATGGCTACACCTTC.